This entry lists 8 T cell receptor beta chains sequenced from one sample in a study of shared clonotypes between healthy human individuals. Naivety among CD8 cells was defined by CD45RO negativity and positive CCR7 selection, thereby excluding terminally differentiated effector memory CD45RA+ cells. Repertoires were generated with immunoSEQ multiplex PCR, while TCRdb's copy carries only in-frame clones and drops some. Of some 800,000 clones listed, roughly 92% were seen once; the top ten hold 24%. The sequenced sample consisted of naive CD8+ T cells sorted from blood. These receptors all stem from a man younger than 40 in good health.

This sequence joins TRBV25-1 and TRBJ2-5, with D unclear. The CDR3 loop spans 15 amino acids. Germline values: CDR1 MGHDK, CDR2 SYGVNS. Trimming took 1 base from V and 2 from J, leaving 11 bases between them. CDR3 in amino acids: CASSEWASGQETQYF. As DNA, the CDR3 is TGTGCCAGCAGTGAATGGGCTAGTGGGCAAGAGACCCAGTACTTC.

This clone appeared a single time. The V gene is TRBV4-1, the J gene TRBJ2-7; TRBD1 is a possible D gene (5 bases). Germline-derived CDR1 and CDR2 are MGHRA and YSYEKL. The germline V and J ends were trimmed by 0 bases and 2 bases, with 11 bases remaining between them. This CDR3 has 15 residues. CDR3: CASSQDRIQAYEQYF. In DNA, the CDR3 is TGCGCCAGCAGCCAAGATCGAATACAGGCCTACGAGCAGTACTTC.

This clone was detected only a few times. The chain couples TRBV10-3 to TRBJ1-2; D is perhaps TRBD1 (6 bases). The CDR3 contains 14 residues. CDR1 and CDR2 (germline): ENHRY, SYGVKD. Between the trimmed V and J ends, which lost 6 bases and 8 bases, there was a span of 19 bases. The CDR3 DNA is TGTGCCATCAGAGCCGAGGACAGCGCATGGGGCTACACCTTC. The encoded protein is CAIRAEDSAWGYTF.

The chain couples TRBV15 to TRBJ2-5, with TRBD2 matching over 12 bases. This CDR3 is built from 16 residues. V trimming: 3 bases; J trimming: 3 bases; junction bases outside the gene matches: 5. Germline loops: CDR1 LNHNV, CDR2 YYDKDF (reference sequence). CDR3 nucleotide sequence: TGTGCCACCAGCAGGGTCCCTAGCGGGAGGGAAGAGACCCAGTACTTC. Amino acids: CATSRVPSGREETQYF.

This clone was seen only once. This chain joins TRBV28 and TRBJ1-5, with no clear D. Between the trimmed V and J ends, which lost 8 bases and 4 bases, there was a span of 18 bases. The CDR3 runs 15 residues. CDR1 is MDHEN and CDR2 is SYDVKM in the germline V gene. CDR3 amino acids: CASDRLEEVNQPQHF. The DNA for the CDR3 is TGTGCCAGCGATCGCTTGGAGGAGGTAAATCAGCCCCAGCATTTT.

The V gene is TRBV25-1, the J gene TRBJ1-5; D uncertain. The CDR3 is 12 residues long. From germline, CDR1 is MGHDK and CDR2 SYGVNS. Trimming took 5 bases from V and 6 from J, leaving 8 bases between them. CDR3 nucleotide sequence: TGTGCCAGCAGTTCTCCAGGTCAGCCCCAGCATTTT. This encodes CASSSPGQPQHF.

This CDR3 reads CASSSQPQPQHF. The CDR3 nucleotides are TGTGCCAGCAGTTCCCAGCCCCAGCCCCAGCATTTT. The chain uses TRBV6-6 and TRBJ1-5; no clear D. The germline gives CDR1 MNHNY, CDR2 SVGAGI (reference sequence). V was clipped by 4 bases and J by 7 bases, with 8 bases between them. The CDR3 has 12 amino acids.

The chain has TRBV19 and TRBJ2-3; 12 nucleotides align to TRBD1. CDR1 LNHDA and CDR2 SQIVND come from the germline V gene (reference sequence). After removal of 4 bases from V and 6 bases from J, the junction contained 8 bases not matched to a gene. The CDR3 is made up of 16 amino acids. CDR3 amino acids: CASSTGTGGPGDTQYF. The CDR3 DNA reads TGTGCCAGTAGTACCGGGACAGGGGGCCCTGGGGATACGCAGTATTTT.